These 8 T cell receptor beta chains were sequenced from one sample in a study of blood T cell repertoires in COVID-19. Assay used: immunoSEQ multiplex PCR; TCRdb lists only in-frame clones, some missing. The sample records approximately 280,000 clones, roughly 86% being singletons. The material sequenced was peripheral blood. Source of these receptors: a man aged 18 to 29 with active or convalescent COVID-19.

This clone was detected once. The chain carries TRBV10-1 and TRBJ2-1, with 8 bases identical to TRBD2. The CDR3 spans 15 residues. CDR1 is WNHNN and CDR2 is SYGVQD in the germline V gene (reference sequence). J was trimmed by 6 bases and V by 8 bases; bases with no gene match: 12. The CDR3 region is CASSLDGGAVNEQFF. CDR3 nucleotides: TGCGCCAGCTCCTTGGACGGGGGGGCCGTCAATGAGCAGTTCTTC.

The chain recombines TRBV10-3 with TRBJ1-5, with D unresolved. The V end lost 3 bases, the J end lost 5 bases, and 14 bases lay between the germline ends. The CDR3 consists of 15 residues. CDR1 and CDR2 from the germline V gene are ENHRY and SYGVKD. CDR3 residues: CAISDPNGEDQPQHF. CDR3 DNA: TGTGCCATCAGTGACCCAAATGGGGAGGATCAGCCCCAGCATTTT.

The V call is TRBV5-1, the J call TRBJ2-7, with D maybe TRBD2 (5 bases). The length of the CDR3 is 15 residues. Deletions cut 0 bases from V and 6 bases from J, with 16 bases between. The germline gives CDR1 SGHRS, CDR2 YFSETQ. For the CDR3, the DNA is TGCGCCAGCAGCTTGGGGTTAGTAGGTGGAGGCGAGCAGTACTTC. Amino acids: CASSLGLVGGGEQYF.

With respect to this clone: The junction departs from germline at one end; a sequencing error may be responsible. This chain links TRBV4-3 with TRBJ1-1; 7 nucleotides line up with TRBD1. CDR3 size: 14 residues. From germline, CDR1 is LGHNA and CDR2 YSLEER. The CDR3 DNA follows: TGCGCCAGCAGCCTCGGGACAGACTACACTGAAGTTTTCTTT. Its protein is CASSLGTDYTEVFF.

The chain links TRBV19 to TRBJ2-4; TRBD2 matches at 9 bases. The CDR3 extends over 20 amino acids. Germline values: CDR1 LNHDA, CDR2 SQIVND (reference sequence). With 1 base clipped from V and 3 bases from J, the junction kept 16 bases outside the gene matches. CDR3 sequence: CASSIGLVAGVSMDKNIQYF. The CDR3, as DNA: TGTGCCAGTAGTATAGGGTTGGTAGCGGGGGTTTCCATGGACAAAAACATTCAGTACTTC.

V is TRBV4-3 and J is TRBJ1-2; maybe TRBD1 (5 bases). Trimming removed 4 bases at V and 5 bases at J, with 11 bases between. The V gene's germline CDR1 is LGHNA and CDR2 YSLEER. The CDR3 consists of 13 residues. The CDR3 sequence is CASSPEGTYGYTF. In DNA, the CDR3 is TGCGCCAGCAGCCCCGAGGGGACTTATGGCTACACCTTC.

The CDR3 DNA reads TGTGCCAGCAGTTACCGAAAGACAGGGGGTGGTGGCTACACCTTC. It is translated as CASSYRKTGGGGYTF. The chain uses TRBV6-2 or TRBV6-3 and TRBJ1-2, with 9 nucleotides matching TRBD1. V shed 2 bases, J shed 7 bases, and the junction held 8 bases outside the gene matches. CDR3 length equals 15 residues. Looked up from germline, CDR1 is MNHEY and CDR2 is SVGEGT.

This clone has only one observation. J is TRBJ2-3 and V is TRBV7-3; 9 bases are shared with TRBD1. The junction had 5 bases not matched to a gene; V was cut back by 5 bases and J by 2 bases. Germline values: CDR1 SGHTA, CDR2 FQGTGA. The CDR3 contains 15 residues. The CDR3 is CASSLWTGDTDTQYF. CDR3 DNA: TGTGCCAGCAGCCTCTGGACAGGGGACACAGATACGCAGTATTTT. Together with reference TRBV7-3 and TRBJ2-3, the CDR3 gives the full variable domain: GAGVSQTPSNKVTEKGKYVELRCDPISGHTALYWYRQSLGQGPEFLIYFQGTGAADDSGLPNDRFFAVRPEGSVSTLKIQRTERGDSAVYLCASSLWTGDTDTQYFGPGTRLTVL.